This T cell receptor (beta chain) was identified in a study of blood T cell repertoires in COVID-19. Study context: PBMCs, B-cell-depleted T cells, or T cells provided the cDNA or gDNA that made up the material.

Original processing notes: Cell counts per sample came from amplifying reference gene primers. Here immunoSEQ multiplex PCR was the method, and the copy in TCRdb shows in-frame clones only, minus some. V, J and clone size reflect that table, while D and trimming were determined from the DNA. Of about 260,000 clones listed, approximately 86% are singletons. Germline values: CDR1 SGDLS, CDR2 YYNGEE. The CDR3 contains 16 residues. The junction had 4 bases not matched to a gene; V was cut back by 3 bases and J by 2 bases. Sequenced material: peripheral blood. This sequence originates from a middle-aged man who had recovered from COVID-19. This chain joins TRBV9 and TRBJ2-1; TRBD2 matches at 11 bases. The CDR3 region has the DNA TGTGCCAGCAGCGCCCAGGGACTAGCGGCCTACAATGAGCAGTTCTTC. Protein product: CASSAQGLAAYNEQFF.